A single sample is the source of the 29 T cell receptor beta chains below, sequenced in a study of graft-versus-host responses after intestinal transplantation. Their antigen targets remain unknown. Sequencing used immunoSEQ multiplex PCR; TCRdb keeps in-frame clones, though not all of them. The top ten clones hold 1.5% to 2% of a sample with about 89,000 clones, under 95% of them seen once. Here the sequenced sample was unstimulated CD8+ T cells sorted from spleen or lymph node cells, taken before intestinal transplant. All receptors come from a human donor who received an intestinal transplant.

The V gene is TRBV4-3, the J gene TRBJ2-6; D is perhaps TRBD2 (7 bases). CDR1 LGHNA and CDR2 YSLEER come from the germline V gene. The CDR3 runs 17 residues. V was trimmed by 0 bases and J by 1 base, leaving 10 bases between them. The CDR3 spells CASSQDGGPSGANVLTF. CDR3 DNA: TGCGCCAGCAGCCAAGACGGGGGGCCTTCTGGGGCCAACGTCCTGACTTTC.

The chain carries TRBV7-9 and TRBJ2-7; TRBD2 might be the D (6 bases). The germline CDR1 and CDR2 sequences are SEHNR and FQNEAQ (reference sequence). V dropped 5 bases and J dropped 3 bases, with 17 bases sitting between them. The CDR3 totals 15 residues. The CDR3 reads CASSPRRGLGYEQYF. As DNA, the CDR3 is TGTGCCAGCAGCCCCCGGCGGGGACTGGGCTACGAGCAGTACTTC.

This clone was found once. This chain connects TRBV21-1 to TRBJ1-3. TRBV21-1 is designated a pseudogene. This CDR3 is 22 amino acids long. The CDR3 nucleotides read TGTGCCAGCAGCAAAGAAGTGGGGAGGGATCCCCCAGCCACCTACTCTGGAAACACCATATATTTT. As protein: CASSKEVGRDPPATYSGNTIYF.

The chain employs TRBV27 and TRBJ1-2, with a tentative D call TRBD1 (6 bases). Germline V gene sequence: CDR1 MNHEY, CDR2 SMNVEV (reference sequence). The CDR3 covers 13 residues. V gave up 4 bases and J gave up 4 bases, with 10 bases separating them. The CDR3 spells CASSSGQLYGYTF. DNA for the CDR3: TGTGCCAGCAGTTCCGGACAGCTCTATGGCTACACCTTC.

The chain couples TRBV19 to TRBJ1-1; D perhaps matches TRBD1 (6 bases). Germline V gives CDR1 LNHDA, CDR2 SQIVND (reference sequence). This CDR3 is built from 15 residues. V lost 5 bases to trimming and J lost 3 bases, with 16 bases between them. The CDR3 bases are TGTGCCAGTAGTTCCGTCACAGGGATTTACACTGAAGCTTTCTTT. Protein sequence: CASSSVTGIYTEAFF.

V and J are TRBV7-8 and TRBJ2-3, with 7 bases that match TRBD2. Germline V lookup: CDR1 SGHVS, CDR2 FQNEAQ. Trimming at V came to 10 bases and at J to 5 bases, leaving 6 bases not matched to a gene. This CDR3 has 12 amino acids. This CDR3 is CATTSQEDTQYF. For the CDR3, the DNA is TGTGCCACGACTAGCCAGGAAGATACGCAGTATTTT. The variable domain in full, with the rest retrieved from reference TRBV7-8 and TRBJ2-3, is GAGVSQSPRYKVAKRGQDVALRCDPISGHVSLFWYQQALGQGPEFLTYFQNEAQLDKSGLPSDRFFAERPEGSVSTLKIQRTQQEDSAVYLCATTSQEDTQYFGPGTRLTVL.

V and J are TRBV4-3 and TRBJ2-7, with D tentatively TRBD2 (6 bases). CDR1 and CDR2 (germline): LGHNA, YSLEER. This CDR3 region has 16 residues. V lost 1 base, J lost 3 bases, and 16 bases lay in between. The CDR3 DNA is TGCGCCAGCAGCCAAGCCCTCGCCCTGGGGGGCTACGAGCAGTACTTC. This translates into CASSQALALGGYEQYF.

This clone appeared a single time. Other DNA sequences from this sample encode an identical CDR3 as well. The CDR3 DNA reads as TGTGCCAGCAGCGTAGGGGGGGGTAGCTCCTACAATGAGCAGTTCTTC. Protein sequence: CASSVGGGSSYNEQFF. V is TRBV9 and J is TRBJ2-1; 7 bases match TRBD2. Germline trimming cut 0 bases from V and 0 bases from J; bases unmatched to any gene: 3. CDR1 and CDR2 (germline): SGDLS, YYNGEE. The CDR3 sequence is 16 residues long.

The J gene is TRBJ1-2, the V gene TRBV7-8; D is perhaps TRBD1 (6 bases). The ends were cut back, 5 bases at V and 1 base at J, with 14 bases in the middle. This CDR3 has 15 amino acids. Germline values: CDR1 SGHVS, CDR2 FQNEAQ. The CDR3: CASSPGQWDNYGYTF. The CDR3 coding sequence is TGTGCCAGCAGCCCCGGACAGTGGGATAACTATGGCTACACCTTC.

The rearrangement joins TRBV12-5 to TRBJ1-1; D is unresolved. The V gene's germline CDR1 is LGHNT and CDR2 FRNRAP. CDR3 length: 14 amino acids. Trimming left V 1 base short and J 3 bases short, with 9 bases between. The CDR3, as DNA: TGTGCTAGTGGTTTGGCGGGTGCCGACACTGAAGCTTTCTTT. It codes for CASGLAGADTEAFF.

The gene calls are TRBV27 and TRBJ2-7, with D maybe TRBD2 (5 bases). Germline CDR1 is MNHEY and CDR2 is SMNVEV (reference sequence). Trimming removed 3 bases at V and 5 bases at J, with 11 bases between. The CDR3 is made up of 13 amino acids. CDR3 nucleotides: TGTGCCAGCAGTTTGGGAACTAGGGACGAGCAGTACTTC. Its protein is CASSLGTRDEQYF.

The V call is TRBV19, the J call TRBJ2-7; 9 nucleotides match TRBD1. Germline assignment: CDR1 LNHDA and CDR2 SQIVND (reference sequence). CDR3 size: 13 residues. The V and J ends lost 6 bases and 3 bases, in that order; junction bases with no gene match: 3. CDR3 sequence (DNA): TGTGCCAGTAGGGGGACAGGGCACTACGAGCAGTACTTC. This codes for CASRGTGHYEQYF. Together with reference TRBV19 and TRBJ2-7, the CDR3 gives the full variable domain: DGGITQSPKYLFRKEGQNVTLSCEQNLNHDAMYWYRQDPGQGLRLIYYSQIVNDFQKGDIAEGYSVSREKKESFPLTVTSAQKNPTAFYLCASRGTGHYEQYFGPGTRLTVT.

V usage is TRBV27 and J usage is TRBJ2-5; TRBD2 agrees at 8 bases. Germline V lookup: CDR1 MNHEY, CDR2 SMNVEV (reference sequence). V gave up 8 bases and J gave up 3 bases; unmatched junction bases: 11. The CDR3 length is 15 residues. In DNA form, the CDR3 reads TGTGCCAGCGGGGGACTAGATAAAAACAAAGAGACCCAGTACTTC. Amino acids: CASGGLDKNKETQYF.

J is TRBJ2-5 and V is TRBV7-9, with 7 nucleotides matching TRBD1. This CDR3 contains 16 residues. Germline CDR1 SEHNR, CDR2 FQNEAQ (reference sequence). Trimming took 4 bases from V and 2 from J; bases not matched to a gene: 10. The CDR3 is CASSSRDRTSQETQYF. The CDR3, as DNA: TGTGCCAGCAGCTCCCGGGACAGAACCTCTCAAGAGACCCAGTACTTC.

The V gene is TRBV7-9, the J gene TRBJ2-3; 8 bases line up with TRBD1. V was pared by 5 bases and J by 4 bases, with 11 bases of the junction left unmatched. Per the germline V gene, CDR1 is SEHNR and CDR2 is FQNEAQ (reference sequence). The CDR3 contains 16 residues. CDR3 bases: TGTGCCAGCAGCGAAGTCGAGACAGGGGATCCAGATACGCAGTATTTT. This gives the protein CASSEVETGDPDTQYF. The full variable domain, completed using reference TRBV7-9 and TRBJ2-3, is DTGVSQNPRHKITKRGQNVTFRCDPISEHNRLYWYRQTLGQGPEFLTYFQNEAQLEKSRLLSDRFSAERPKGSFSTLEIQRTEQGDSAMYLCASSEVETGDPDTQYFGPGTRLTVL.

The chain carries TRBV27 and TRBJ1-1; TRBD1 agrees at 7 bases. The CDR3 consists of 13 residues. Germline V gives CDR1 MNHEY, CDR2 SMNVEV (reference sequence). With V trimmed by 6 bases and J by 4 bases, 5 bases remained unmatched. The CDR3 DNA reads TGTGCCAGCAGCAAGACAGGGTTCACTGAAGCTTTCTTT. Translating it yields CASSKTGFTEAFF.

In DNA form, the CDR3 reads TGTGCCACCAGCACCGAGTGGGGGCTAGCCAAAAACATTCAGTACTTC. Translated: CATSTEWGLAKNIQYF. The chain combines TRBV15 with TRBJ2-4; tentative D call: TRBD1 (6 bases). CDR3 length: 16 amino acids. Deletions cut 4 bases from V and 0 bases from J, with 13 bases between. Germline V gives CDR1 LNHNV, CDR2 YYDKDF (reference sequence). The full variable domain, rest sourced from reference TRBV15 and TRBJ2-4, is DAMVIQNPRYQVTQFGKPVTLSCSQTLNHNVMYWYQQKSSQAPKLLFHYYDKDFNNEADTPDNFQSRRPNTSFCFLDIRSPGLGDTAMYLCATSTEWGLAKNIQYFGAGTRLSVL.

The gene calls are TRBV2 and TRBJ2-4, with a weak D call TRBD2 (6 bases). Germline CDR1 and CDR2: SNHLY and FYNNEI. The CDR3 spans 15 residues. The V and J ends lost 0 bases and 7 bases respectively, with 13 bases between them. The CDR3 loop is CASSEAPGVRNIQYF. CDR3 sequence (DNA): TGTGCCAGCAGTGAAGCGCCGGGGGTACGGAACATTCAGTACTTC.

This clone has just a few counts. The chain couples TRBV6-5 to TRBJ1-4, with TRBD1 as a possible D gene (5 bases). The germline V gene encodes CDR1 MNHEY and CDR2 SVGAGI. The length of the CDR3 is 14 residues. With 5 bases removed from V and 4 bases from J, the gap between germline ends came to 11 bases. The CDR3 spells CASSTDSLNEKLFF. CDR3 bases: TGTGCCAGCAGTACCGACAGCCTTAATGAAAAACTGTTTTTT.

The J gene is TRBJ1-5, the V gene TRBV13, with D possibly TRBD1 on 5 matching bases. V lost 0 bases and J 0 bases, leaving 9 bases between the germline ends. The CDR3 has 16 residues. Germline V gives CDR1 PRHDT, CDR2 FYEKMQ (reference sequence). The CDR3 coding sequence is TGTGCCAGCAGCTTAGGGGGCAGGGATAGCAATCAGCCCCAGCATTTT. Translation gives CASSLGGRDSNQPQHF.

The rearrangement joins TRBV7-6 to TRBJ2-1; no definite D call. The CDR3 consists of 15 residues. CDR1 and CDR2 from the germline V gene are SGHVS and FNYEAQ. V lost 5 bases and J 2 bases, leaving 13 bases between the germline ends. CDR3 in DNA: TGTGCCAGCAGCCCGAGAGAGTCACCCTACAATGAGCAGTTCTTC. As protein: CASSPRESPYNEQFF.

The rearrangement links TRBV5-4 to TRBJ1-2, with a weak D call TRBD1 (6 bases). This CDR3 is built from 13 residues. Trimming removed 4 bases at V and 8 bases at J, with 15 bases between. Germline V gives CDR1 SGHNT, CDR2 YYREEE (reference sequence). This chain's CDR3 is CASSHGGPDGYTF. The CDR3 nucleotides read TGTGCCAGCAGCCATGGGGGCCCGGACGGCTACACCTTC.

The rearrangement links TRBV19 to TRBJ2-7, with D possibly matching TRBD1 (6 bases). The germline V and J ends were trimmed by 11 bases and 0 bases, with 14 bases remaining between them. The CDR3 sequence is 13 residues long. Germline CDR1 LNHDA, CDR2 SQIVND (reference sequence). In DNA, the CDR3 is TGTGCCGTCTCACAGGGACGCTCCTACGAGCAGTACTTC. It translates to CAVSQGRSYEQYF.

This chain links TRBV6-6 with TRBJ2-7; D unresolved. CDR1 is MNHNY, CDR2 SVGAGI, per germline (reference sequence). This CDR3 contains 15 residues. V lost 3 bases and J 1 base, leaving 13 bases between the germline ends. The CDR3 region is CASSYLLSVSYEQYF. In DNA form, the CDR3 reads TGTGCCAGCAGTTATCTTTTATCAGTATCCTACGAGCAGTACTTC.

The J gene is TRBJ2-1, the V gene TRBV6-5; 7 nucleotides line up with TRBD2. Trimming at V came to 2 bases and at J to 3 bases, leaving 1 base not matched to a gene. This CDR3 comprises 14 residues. Per germline, CDR1 MNHEY and CDR2 SVGAGI. The CDR3 DNA follows: TGTGCCAGCAGTTACGGGGGGGGCTACAATGAGCAGTTCTTC. Translating it yields CASSYGGGYNEQFF.

Only one count was recorded for this clone. The chain employs TRBV11-3 and TRBJ2-7, with D possibly matching TRBD2 (6 bases). V was trimmed by 4 bases and J by 3 bases, leaving 16 bases between them. CDR3 length: 15 amino acids. The germline CDR1 and CDR2 sequences are SGHNT and YENEEA. The CDR3 protein is CASSSRAAGRYEQYF. For the CDR3, the DNA is TGTGCCAGCAGCTCCCGGGCGGCGGGGCGCTACGAGCAGTACTTC.

This clone has only a few counts. The V and J genes are TRBV6-1 and TRBJ1-1; 8 bases are a match to TRBD1. This CDR3 contains 11 residues. CDR1 is MNHNS, CDR2 SASEGT, per germline. V was clipped by 8 bases and J by 8 bases; unmatched bases: 4. The CDR3 sequence: CASWAGGEAFF. The CDR3 DNA reads as TGTGCCAGCTGGGCAGGGGGCGAAGCTTTCTTT.

This chain links TRBV27 with TRBJ2-1, with a possible D match to TRBD1 (5 bases). The length of the CDR3 is 12 residues. V was pared by 8 bases and J by 6 bases, with 11 bases between. CDR1 is MNHEY and CDR2 is SMNVEV in the germline V gene (reference sequence). The CDR3 nucleotides are TGTGCCAGCCGAGTAGGGGTCAATGAGCAGTTCTTC. Its translation: CASRVGVNEQFF.

J is TRBJ2-1 and V is TRBV11-2; the match to TRBD1 covers 11 bases. V trimming: 5 bases; J trimming: 6 bases; junction bases outside the gene matches: 3. CDR1 and CDR2 from the germline V gene are SGHAT and FQNNGV. This CDR3 is 14 amino acids long. The CDR3 nucleotides are TGTGCCAGCAGCCCCGGGACAGGGGGCAATGAGCAGTTCTTC. Its protein product is CASSPGTGGNEQFF.